The 27 T cell receptor beta chains in this list originate from one sample, sequenced in a study of blood T cell repertoires in COVID-19. The method was immunoSEQ multiplex PCR; TCRdb's version includes in-frame clones alone and lacks a portion of them. The sample yields roughly 120,000 clones, around 74% seen once. The sample consisted of peripheral blood. The source of these receptors is a man older than 75 with COVID-19, enrolled during active disease.

The genes are TRBV5-1 and TRBJ2-3; D remains unclear. With 4 bases removed from V and 6 bases from J, the gap between germline ends came to 12 bases. This CDR3 is 13 amino acids long. The germline CDR1 and CDR2 sequences are SGHRS and YFSETQ. The CDR3 loop is CASSPVVRDTQYF. The CDR3 nucleotides are TGCGCCAGCAGCCCGGTTGTCCGGGATACGCAGTATTTT.

The CDR3 region is CASSYGLAGVSTGEQYF. DNA for the CDR3: TGTGCCAGCAGTTATGGACTAGCGGGAGTGTCGACGGGCGAGCAGTACTTC. V and J are TRBV27 and TRBJ2-7; 13 positions match TRBD2. The CDR3 totals 17 residues. Trimming cost V 4 bases and J 6 bases; bases outside gene matches: 12. Germline V gene data show CDR1 as MNHEY and CDR2 as SMNVEV (reference sequence).

The DNA of the CDR3 is TGTGCCAGCAGTTACCGACTCCTAGTCCCCCTCTCCTACGAGCAGTACTTC. Translation: CASSYRLLVPLSYEQYF. The V call is TRBV6-2 or TRBV6-3, the J call TRBJ2-7; D is undetermined. The CDR3 totals 17 residues. Looked up from germline, CDR1 is MNHEY and CDR2 is SVGEGT. Trimming removed 2 bases from V and 0 bases from J, with 17 bases in between.

The chain has TRBV5-1 and TRBJ2-3; perhaps TRBD2 as D (6 bases). There are 18 residues in the CDR3. V shed 4 bases and J shed 6 bases, with 27 bases lying between them. Germline V gives CDR1 SGHRS, CDR2 YFSETQ. The CDR3 region is CASSPQLRGSRPADTQYF. In nucleotides, the CDR3 is TGCGCCAGCAGCCCTCAGCTGCGGGGTAGCCGCCCGGCCGATACGCAGTATTTT.

This chain connects TRBV2 to TRBJ2-1; 11 bases are shared with TRBD2. The V gene end was trimmed by 2 bases and the J gene end by 0 bases; junction bases not matched to a gene: 6. Germline CDR1 and CDR2: SNHLY and FYNNEI. The CDR3 runs 18 residues. CDR3 nucleotide sequence: TGTGCCAGCAGTGAATACGGACTAGCGGGCGCCTCCTACAATGAGCAGTTCTTC. Translation gives CASSEYGLAGASYNEQFF.

This clone was counted once. The chain joins TRBV28 to TRBJ2-6; a weak D match, TRBD2 (6 bases). This CDR3 has 18 amino acids. Per germline, CDR1 MDHEN and CDR2 SYDVKM. V lost 6 bases, J lost 0 bases, and 18 bases lay in between. The CDR3 here is CASSPAWAGLSGANVLTF. The CDR3, as DNA: TGTGCCAGCAGCCCCGCATGGGCGGGACTCTCTGGGGCCAACGTCCTGACTTTC. The variable domain in full, with the rest retrieved from reference TRBV28 and TRBJ2-6, is DVKVTQSSRYLVKRTGEKVFLECVQDMDHENMFWYRQDPGLGLRLIYFSYDVKMKEKGDIPEGYSVSREKKERFSLILESASTNQTSMYLCASSPAWAGLSGANVLTFGAGSRLTVL.

V and J are TRBV6-5 and TRBJ1-2; a possible D gene is TRBD1 (5 bases). The CDR3 consists of 10 residues. CDR1 is MNHEY, CDR2 SVGAGI, per germline. The V gene lost 8 bases and the J gene lost 6 bases, with 7 bases spanning the gap. The DNA of the CDR3 is TGTGCCAGCCAGGGTGATGGCTACACCTTC. Translation gives CASQGDGYTF.

This clone appeared a few times. The V call is TRBV28, the J call TRBJ2-5, with 13 bases matching TRBD2. The germline V gene encodes CDR1 MDHEN and CDR2 SYDVKM. This CDR3 spans 15 amino acids. The junction had 9 bases not matched to a gene; V was cut back by 5 bases and J by 9 bases. CDR3 nucleotide sequence: TGTGCCAGCAGTCAAACTAGCGGGAGGGCCCCGGCCCAGTACTTC. Its translation: CASSQTSGRAPAQYF.

The J gene is TRBJ2-7, the V gene TRBV5-4, with TRBD2 matching 15 bases. The junction had 2 bases not matched to a gene; V was cut back by 3 bases and J by 4 bases. CDR1 is SGHNT and CDR2 is YYREEE in the germline V gene (reference sequence). This CDR3 spans 15 amino acids. In DNA form, the CDR3 reads TGTGCCAGCAGCTCCGGGACTAGCGGGGGGTACGAGCAGTACTTC. This codes for CASSSGTSGGYEQYF.

This clone was seen once. The genes are TRBV28 and TRBJ1-1; D perhaps matches TRBD1 (5 bases). The germline V gene encodes CDR1 MDHEN and CDR2 SYDVKM. This CDR3 has 14 amino acids. V was pared by 6 bases and J by 8 bases, with 19 bases between. CDR3 region: CASSTGQRDREAFF. The CDR3 DNA sequence: TGTGCCAGCAGCACCGGACAACGAGATAGGGAAGCTTTCTTT.

This chain uses TRBV4-1 with TRBJ2-7; 12 positions agree with TRBD2. CDR1 and CDR2 (germline): MGHRA, YSYEKL. V shed 0 bases, J shed 3 bases, and the junction held 9 bases outside the gene matches. The CDR3 is made up of 18 amino acids. CDR3: CASSQDRTASGRGYEQYF. In DNA, the CDR3 is TGCGCCAGCAGCCAAGATCGAACGGCTAGCGGGAGGGGCTACGAGCAGTACTTC.

This clone appeared a single time. The CDR3, as DNA: TGTGCCAGTAGTCCACAGACAGGAGCCTATGGCTACACCTTC. This gives the protein CASSPQTGAYGYTF. This rearrangement joins TRBV19 to TRBJ1-2; D possibly corresponds to TRBD1 (6 bases). CDR1 LNHDA and CDR2 SQIVND come from the germline V gene (reference sequence). V was clipped by 5 bases and J by 4 bases, with 14 bases between them. There are 14 residues in the CDR3.

The sample holds a few counts of this clone. The chain combines TRBV28 with TRBJ2-1; a weak D match, TRBD2 (5 bases). Germline values: CDR1 MDHEN, CDR2 SYDVKM. The CDR3 totals 12 residues. Trimming took off 3 bases at V and 11 bases at J, with 11 bases between the two ends. CDR3 loop: CASSFLAPKQFF. CDR3 in DNA: TGTGCCAGCAGTTTCTTAGCGCCTAAGCAGTTCTTC. The full variable domain, completed using reference TRBV28 and TRBJ2-1, is DVKVTQSSRYLVKRTGEKVFLECVQDMDHENMFWYRQDPGLGLRLIYFSYDVKMKEKGDIPEGYSVSREKKERFSLILESASTNQTSMYLCASSFLAPKQFFGPGTRLTVL.

The V and J genes are TRBV13 and TRBJ2-1; 8 bases map to TRBD2. CDR1 PRHDT and CDR2 FYEKMQ come from the germline V gene (reference sequence). The CDR3 is 15 residues long. The junction had 8 bases not matched to a gene; V was cut back by 5 bases and J by 5 bases. The CDR3 here is CASSPGVAGHNEQFF. The CDR3, as DNA: TGTGCCAGCAGCCCCGGAGTAGCGGGACACAATGAGCAGTTCTTC.

V usage is TRBV6-5 and J usage is TRBJ1-2; 12 bases match TRBD1. Trimming cost V 5 bases and J 3 bases; bases outside gene matches: 4. The CDR3 sequence is 15 residues long. Germline V lookup: CDR1 MNHEY, CDR2 SVGAGI. CDR3 coding DNA: TGTGCCAGCAGTACCGGGACAGGGGGCGACTATGGCTACACCTTC. Amino acid sequence: CASSTGTGGDYGYTF.

In the case of this clone: Distinct nucleotide sequences in the sample also encode this CDR3. This chain joins TRBV7-2 and TRBJ1-3; D is undetermined. CDR3 length: 13 amino acids. The germline V and J ends were trimmed by 6 bases and 1 base, with 7 bases remaining between them. CDR1 SGHTA and CDR2 FQGNSA come from the germline V gene. CDR3 sequence reads: CASSSYSGNTIYF. The CDR3 DNA reads as TGTGCCAGCAGTTCCTATTCTGGAAACACCATATATTTT.

V is TRBV19 and J is TRBJ2-2, with 11 bases identical to TRBD2. The V gene end was trimmed by 5 bases and the J gene end by 0 bases; junction bases not matched to a gene: 8. Germline V gene sequence: CDR1 LNHDA, CDR2 SQIVND (reference sequence). The CDR3 is 18 residues long. DNA for the CDR3: TGTGCCAGTAGTCTGCGACTAGCGGGAAGCGCGAACACCGGGGAGCTGTTTTTT. Its protein is CASSLRLAGSANTGELFF.

The rearrangement uses TRBV6-5 and TRBJ1-1; 8 positions agree with TRBD1. V was clipped by 3 bases and J by 4 bases; unmatched bases: 10. Germline V gene data show CDR1 as MNHEY and CDR2 as SVGAGI. The CDR3 runs to 16 residues. The CDR3 protein is CASSYPDGQGFTEAFF. The DNA of the CDR3 is TGTGCCAGCAGTTATCCCGACGGACAGGGATTCACTGAAGCTTTCTTT.

The table lists this clone with a few counts. The chain carries TRBV7-8 and TRBJ1-6, with D uncertain. Germline values: CDR1 SGHVS, CDR2 FQNEAQ. Deletions cut 5 bases from V and 9 bases from J, with 17 bases between. The CDR3 has 15 amino acids. The CDR3 sequence: CASSPRGFEASPLHF. The CDR3 DNA is TGTGCCAGCAGCCCCCGCGGGTTCGAAGCTTCACCCCTCCACTTT. The variable domain in full, with the rest retrieved from reference TRBV7-8 and TRBJ1-6, is GAGVSQSPRYKVAKRGQDVALRCDPISGHVSLFWYQQALGQGPEFLTYFQNEAQLDKSGLPSDRFFAERPEGSVSTLKIQRTQQEDSAVYLCASSPRGFEASPLHFGNGTRLTVT.

V usage is TRBV30 and J usage is TRBJ2-1, with 8 bases identical to TRBD1. Trimming cost V 1 base and J 3 bases; bases outside gene matches: 8. The length of the CDR3 is 16 residues. Germline CDR1 reads GTSNPN; CDR2 reads SVGIG (reference sequence). CDR3 region: CAWSAPRGQVYNEQFF. The CDR3, as DNA: TGTGCCTGGAGTGCCCCCAGGGGGCAAGTCTACAATGAGCAGTTCTTC.

Comments on this clone: Other nucleotide sequences from this sample produce the same CDR3. The CDR3 reads CASSVAGTDTQYF. DNA of the CDR3: TGTGCCAGCAGCGTAGCGGGCACAGATACGCAGTATTTT. J is TRBJ2-3 and V is TRBV9; unclear D gene. The V and J ends lost 0 bases and 1 base respectively, with 3 bases between them. CDR1 is SGDLS, CDR2 YYNGEE, per germline. This CDR3 spans 13 amino acids.

In the case of this clone: Other DNA variants within this sample encode the same CDR3. The genes are TRBV11-2 and TRBJ2-5; D is ambiguous. In germline, CDR1 is SGHAT, CDR2 FQNNGV. Between the trimmed V and J ends, which lost 1 base and 2 bases, there was a span of 8 bases. This CDR3 contains 14 residues. The CDR3 reads CASSLVTQQETQYF. The CDR3 nucleotides read TGTGCCAGCAGCTTAGTAACCCAGCAAGAGACCCAGTACTTC.

The chain recombines TRBV9 with TRBJ2-3; D unclear. The germline CDR1 and CDR2 sequences are SGDLS and YYNGEE. V gave up 3 bases and J gave up 6 bases, with 8 bases separating them. CDR3 size: 12 residues. The CDR3 nucleotides are TGTGCCAGCAGCGCCTCTAGGGATACGCAGTATTTT. It yields the protein CASSASRDTQYF.

The V call is TRBV19, the J call TRBJ1-1, with D possibly TRBD1 on 5 matching bases. In germline, CDR1 is LNHDA, CDR2 SQIVND (reference sequence). This CDR3 has 15 amino acids. Trimming cost V 0 bases and J 1 base, with 9 bases left between them. For the CDR3, the DNA is TGTGCCAGTAGTATAGAAACAGGAAGGAACACTGAAGCTTTCTTT. It codes for CASSIETGRNTEAFF. The complete variable domain, with remaining parts taken from reference TRBV19 and TRBJ1-1, reads DGGITQSPKYLFRKEGQNVTLSCEQNLNHDAMYWYRQDPGQGLRLIYYSQIVNDFQKGDIAEGYSVSREKKESFPLTVTSAQKNPTAFYLCASSIETGRNTEAFFGQGTRLTVV.

The rearrangement uses TRBV27 and TRBJ2-6; D gene ambiguous. The ends were cut back, 6 bases at V and 0 bases at J, with 6 bases in the middle. Germline values: CDR1 MNHEY, CDR2 SMNVEV (reference sequence). CDR3 length: 14 residues. The CDR3 DNA reads TGTGCCAGCAGCACGAGCTCTGGGGCCAACGTCCTGACTTTC. Its protein product is CASSTSSGANVLTF.

CDR3 protein: CAWSVGQGADTQYF. In DNA, the CDR3 is TGTGCCTGGAGTGTAGGGCAGGGGGCAGATACGCAGTATTTT. The V gene is TRBV30, the J gene TRBJ2-3; 7 bases map to TRBD1. The CDR3 runs 14 residues. The V gene end was trimmed by 0 bases and the J gene end by 4 bases; junction bases not matched to a gene: 4. Germline V lookup: CDR1 GTSNPN, CDR2 SVGIG (reference sequence).

The chain joins TRBV28 to TRBJ2-7; TRBD2 matches at 11 bases. The CDR3 is made up of 15 amino acids. CDR1 and CDR2 from the germline V gene are MDHEN and SYDVKM. The junction had 11 bases not matched to a gene; V was cut back by 6 bases and J by 7 bases. Written as DNA, the CDR3 is TGTGCCAGCAGCTCTCCACTAGCGGGAGAACGTGAGCAGTACTTC. Protein product: CASSSPLAGEREQYF.